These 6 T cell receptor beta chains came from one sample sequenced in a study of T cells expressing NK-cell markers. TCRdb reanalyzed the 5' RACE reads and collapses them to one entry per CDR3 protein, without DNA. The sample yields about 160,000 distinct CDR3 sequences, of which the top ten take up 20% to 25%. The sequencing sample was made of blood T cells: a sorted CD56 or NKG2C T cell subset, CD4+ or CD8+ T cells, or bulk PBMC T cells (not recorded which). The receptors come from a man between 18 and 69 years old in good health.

CDR3: CASSLRQGVDSPLHF. The chain is built from TRBV5-5 and TRBJ1-6; TCRdb indicates TRBD1, and absent DNA this call remains unverified. CDR3 length: 15 amino acids. Germline CDR1 is SGHKS and CDR2 is YYEKEE (reference sequence).

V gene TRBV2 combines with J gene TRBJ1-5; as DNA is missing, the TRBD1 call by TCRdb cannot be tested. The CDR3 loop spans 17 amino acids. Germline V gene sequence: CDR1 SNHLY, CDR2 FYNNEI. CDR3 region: CASSFVPTGPLNQPQHF. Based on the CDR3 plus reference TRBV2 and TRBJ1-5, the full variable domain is EPEVTQTPSHQVTQMGQEVILRCVPISNHLYFYWYRQILGQKVEFLVSFYNNEISEKSEIFDDQFSVERPDGSNFTLKIRSTKLEDSAMYFCASSFVPTGPLNQPQHFGDGTRLSIL.

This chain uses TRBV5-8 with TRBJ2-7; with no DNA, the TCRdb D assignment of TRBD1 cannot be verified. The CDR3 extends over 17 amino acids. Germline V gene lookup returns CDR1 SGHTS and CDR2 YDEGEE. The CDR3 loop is CASSLDIGQGSLDEQYF.

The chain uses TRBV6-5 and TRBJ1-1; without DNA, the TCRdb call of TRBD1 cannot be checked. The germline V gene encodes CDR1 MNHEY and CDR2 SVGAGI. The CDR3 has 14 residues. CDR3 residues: CASLLDRGDTEAFF.

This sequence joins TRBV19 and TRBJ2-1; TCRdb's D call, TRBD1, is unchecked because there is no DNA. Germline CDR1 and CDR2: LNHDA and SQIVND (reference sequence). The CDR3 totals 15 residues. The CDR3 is CASTKWGSFYNEQFF. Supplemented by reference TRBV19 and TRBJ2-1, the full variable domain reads DGGITQSPKYLFRKEGQNVTLSCEQNLNHDAMYWYRQDPGQGLRLIYYSQIVNDFQKGDIAEGYSVSREKKESFPLTVTSAQKNPTAFYLCASTKWGSFYNEQFFGPGTRLTVL.

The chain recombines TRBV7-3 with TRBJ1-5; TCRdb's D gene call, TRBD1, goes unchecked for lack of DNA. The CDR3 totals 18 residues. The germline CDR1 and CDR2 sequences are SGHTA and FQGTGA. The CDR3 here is CASSLRQVPGYSNQPQHF.